This T cell receptor (beta chain) originates from a study of beta chain features in type 1 diabetes. The overall study: Sorted cells from all samples, numbering 107,917,701, were examined.

About this clone itself: What it binds is unknown.

The investigators reverse transcribed all of the isolated RNA, so they sequenced expressed TCRB transcripts. Here immunoSEQ multiplex PCR was the method, and the copy in TCRdb shows in-frame clones only, minus some. Among 550,000 to 850,000 clones listed, 10% to 15% were seen once. Findings of the study overall: Insertions at VDJ junctions were less frequent in type 1 diabetes patients. These patients also deleted more nucleotides at the same junctions. PCR, the amplification step, might favor shorter templates, equally in patients and controls. Type 1 diabetes patients had TCRB CDR3s that were shorter (moderately but significantly so) in all four CD4+ subsets.

Germline CDR1 reads MNHNY; CDR2 reads SVGAGI (reference sequence). The CDR3 has 14 residues. J gave up 7 bases and V 5 bases, and 6 bases lay outside the gene matches. This receptor was identified in a man aged 18 to 30 with type 1 diabetes. The source material was naive CD4+ T cells from blood. The V call is TRBV6-6, the J call TRBJ2-1, with 9 bases lining up with TRBD1. The CDR3 DNA reads as TGTGCCAGCAGTACCACAGGGGGCTCGAATGAGCAGTTCTTC. Its translation is CASSTTGGSNEQFF.